This T cell receptor (beta chain) was sequenced for a study of cytomegalovirus exposure and HLA in healthy donors. Findings of the study overall: The productive fraction for most TCR beta V segments was about 87% or about 30% in an earlier analysis.

Comment on this clone: The antigen remains unidentified.

CDR1 and CDR2 (germline): SGHVS, FNYEAQ. The V gene end was trimmed by 1 base and the J gene end by 2 bases; junction bases not matched to a gene: 4. This CDR3 has 15 amino acids. This PCR relied on a set of 60 Vbeta primers and 13 Jbeta primers. Measured with immunoSEQ multiplex PCR; TCRdb has only the in-frame clones, and not every one. This sample's table has some 75,000 clones. The receptor was derived from a boy aged 5-17 years in good health and CMV-seronegative. The material sequenced was PBMCs. The chain joins TRBV7-6 to TRBJ2-5; 7 nucleotides match TRBD2. The CDR3 sequence is CASSLDGGGQETQYF. The CDR3 nucleotides read TGTGCCAGCAGCTTAGACGGCGGGGGACAAGAGACCCAGTACTTC. The full variable domain, in which reference TRBV7-6 and TRBJ2-5 provide the parts outside the CDR3, is GAGVSQSPRYKVTKRGQDVALRCDPISGHVSLYWYRQALGQGPEFLTYFNYEAQQDKSGLPNDRFSAERPEGSISTLTIQRTEQRDSAMYRCASSLDGGGQETQYFGPGTRLLVL.